This entry describes one T cell receptor (beta chain). The source of the sample is a study of blood T cell repertoires in COVID-19. Study as a whole: From T cells, B-cell-depleted T cells, or PBMCs came the material, which was cDNA or gDNA.

Clones were read by immunoSEQ multiplex PCR, and TCRdb kept only the in-frame ones, dropping some. This sample yields some 380,000 clones, of which about 90% are seen a single time; 6% to 7.5% belongs to the top ten. This receptor was taken from a man aged 18 to 29 with active or convalescent COVID-19. Material: peripheral blood.

CDR3: CASSLGPGTGGYEQYF. The CDR3 DNA reads TGCGCCAGCAGCTTGGGGCCCGGGACGGGGGGCTACGAGCAGTACTTC. The J gene is TRBJ2-7, the V gene TRBV5-1; 7 positions match TRBD2. The J segment lost 3 bases and the V segment lost 0 bases, leaving 9 bases of the junction unmatched. Per the germline V gene, CDR1 is SGHRS and CDR2 is YFSETQ. CDR3 length: 16 amino acids. The full variable domain, rest sourced from reference TRBV5-1 and TRBJ2-7, is KAGVTQTPRYLIKTRGQQVTLSCSPISGHRSVSWYQQTPGQGLQFLFEYFSETQRNKGNFPGRFSGRQFSNSRSEMNVSTLELGDSALYLCASSLGPGTGGYEQYFGPGTRLTVT.